This TCR beta chain was observed in a study of CD8 T cells in Susac syndrome. Sequencing targeted TCR beta in blood CD8+ and CD4+ T cells. CDR3 length equals 14 residues. V was trimmed by 1 base and J by 7 bases, leaving 10 bases between them. Germline V CDR1 and CDR2: SNHLY, FYNNEI. RNA was extracted with the RNeasy kit, and a quantity of roughly 0.5 to 1 ug was reverse transcribed using random hexamers. MiXCR, run by TCRdb on the immunoSEQ multiplex PCR reads, gives a single entry per CDR3 protein. Here the sample spans 95,000 to 150,000 distinct CDR3 sequences, just under 95% being singletons. The rearrangement joins TRBV2 to TRBJ2-2; D possibly uses TRBD1 or TRBD2 (5 bases each). This TCR derives from a human donor with Susac syndrome. Sequenced sample: CD8+ T cells from PBMCs. DNA of the CDR3: TGTGCCAGCAGTGAAGGGGGACGGAACGGGGAGCTGTTTTTT. It is translated as CASSEGGRNGELFF.